This TCR beta chain derives from a study of blood T cell repertoires in COVID-19. Study information: Both acute and convalescent COVID-19 samples were obtained from the United States, Italy and Spain. From T cells, B-cell-depleted T cells, or PBMCs came the material, which was cDNA or gDNA.

In germline, CDR1 is SGHRS, CDR2 YFSETQ. This CDR3 is built from 15 residues. V lost 3 bases, J lost 0 bases, and 10 bases lay in between. Study processing details: Estimated nucleated cell counts came from reference gene primer amplification. TCRdb's copy holds only in-frame clones and misses some; the assay was immunoSEQ multiplex PCR. V, J and clone size are those of that table, while D and trimming were read from the DNA. The sample consists of roughly 100,000 clones, about 80% of them appearing once. Material for sequencing was peripheral blood. The TCR was taken from a woman in her seventies with acute or convalescent COVID-19. This chain connects TRBV5-1 to TRBJ1-3; D unclear. The CDR3 loop is CASSWAFSSGNTIYF. The CDR3 coding sequence is TGCGCCAGCAGCTGGGCTTTTAGCTCTGGAAACACCATATATTTT.